These 29 T cell receptor beta chains came from one sample sequenced in a study of early T cells in non-severe SARS-CoV-2 infection (dated by TCRdb to the early 2020s). To prepare the library, 5' RACE was applied. The sequencing machine was a NextSeq 500. Using fastp trimming at Q25 and MiXCR clonotype assembly, TCRdb reanalyzed the public sequencing data and kept in-frame beta chains. When rows share a CDR3 protein, they turn into one entry using the most common DNA and genes. The sample table records 85,000 to 90,000 distinct CDR3 sequences; around 14% of these occur just once. The top ten constitute about 7.5% of the sample. Sequences were obtained from whole blood. The receptor set was obtained from an adult who was a healthcare worker with PCR-confirmed SARS-CoV-2 infection or an uninfected control (not recorded which).

The chain employs TRBV5-6 and TRBJ2-7; a weak D match, TRBD2 (6 bases). V gave up 4 bases and J gave up 9 bases, with 20 bases separating them. Germline CDR1 reads SGHDT; CDR2 reads YYEEEE. The CDR3 is 14 residues long. Here the CDR3 reads CASSLRTTSNGQYF. The CDR3 DNA reads TGTGCCAGCAGCCTGCGGACTACGTCGAATGGGCAGTACTTC.

This clonotype was counted between two and nine times. This chain joins TRBV7-9 and TRBJ2-2, with D hard to call. V lost 4 bases, J lost 6 bases, and 6 bases lay in between. There are 12 residues in the CDR3. The V gene's germline CDR1 is SEHNR and CDR2 FQNEAQ (reference sequence). DNA for the CDR3: TGTGCCAGCAGCTCCGACTCCGGGGAGCTGTTTTTT. Residues: CASSSDSGELFF.

This chain joins TRBV5-1 and TRBJ2-3; 8 nucleotides align to TRBD2. Germline CDR1 reads SGHRS; CDR2 reads YFSETQ. The ends lost 1 base at V and 0 bases at J; junction bases unmatched: 1. The CDR3 extends over 15 amino acids. The CDR3 DNA reads as TGCGCCAGCAGCTTGCCTAGCGGGAGCACAGATACGCAGTATTTT. This codes for CASSLPSGSTDTQYF.

This chain joins TRBV9 and TRBJ2-1, with TRBD1 identical over 8 bases. Germline values: CDR1 SGDLS, CDR2 YYNGEE. After removal of 3 bases from V and 15 bases from J, the junction contained 5 bases not matched to a gene. CDR3 length equals 11 residues. CDR3 in amino acids: CASSAGQGTFF. CDR3 in DNA: TGTGCCAGCAGCGCAGGACAGGGAACGTTCTTC.

The rearrangement links TRBV20-1 to TRBJ2-1; the D gene is possibly TRBD2 (5 bases). Germline V gene lookup returns CDR1 DFQATT and CDR2 SNEGSKA (reference sequence). The CDR3 extends over 14 amino acids. Trimming took off 1 base at V and 3 bases at J, with 10 bases between the two ends. As DNA, the CDR3 is TGCAGTGCTAGAGGCCTAGCAGACTACAATGAGCAGTTCTTC. Its translation is CSARGLADYNEQFF.

Ten or more counts support this clonotype. CDR3 DNA: TGTGCCAGCAGAGCCACGGGGGGAGAGACTGGCACAGATACGCAGTATTTT. Encoded protein: CASRATGGETGTDTQYF. The V call is TRBV12-3 or TRBV12-4, the J call TRBJ2-3; 7 bases agree with TRBD2. After removal of 6 bases from V and 1 base from J, the junction contained 13 bases not matched to a gene. The length of the CDR3 is 17 residues.

This clonotype has more than one count but fewer than ten. This chain connects TRBV5-1 to TRBJ2-1; D might be TRBD2 (5 bases). Trimming took 0 bases from V and 6 from J, leaving 13 bases between them. Per the germline V gene, CDR1 is SGHRS and CDR2 is YFSETQ. The CDR3 covers 15 residues. CDR3 nucleotide sequence: TGCGCCAGCAGCTTGGACGGGGTCCTCTCCAATGAGCAGTTCTTC. Amino acid sequence: CASSLDGVLSNEQFF.

The table lists this clonotype with a few counts. The chain links TRBV13 to TRBJ2-7; the D gene is possibly TRBD2 (6 bases). There are 15 residues in the CDR3. Germline V gives CDR1 PRHDT, CDR2 FYEKMQ (reference sequence). V lost 4 bases, J lost 1 base, and 14 bases lay in between. CDR3 amino acids: CASSSRTTTSYEQYF. Written as DNA, the CDR3 is TGTGCCAGCAGCTCTCGGACTACTACTTCCTACGAGCAGTACTTC.

The chain carries TRBV13 and TRBJ1-1; no firm D call. Trimming stripped 1 base from V and 4 bases from J, with 13 bases between. The CDR3 sequence is 15 residues long. Looked up from germline, CDR1 is PRHDT and CDR2 is FYEKMQ (reference sequence). The CDR3 spells CASSLDGRLGTEAFF. In nucleotides, the CDR3 is TGTGCCAGCAGCTTAGACGGCAGGTTGGGCACTGAAGCTTTCTTT.

This clonotype was observed many times. The chain has TRBV6-5 and TRBJ1-1, with D maybe TRBD1 (6 bases). The V end was cut by 5 bases, the J end by 1 base, with 8 bases between. This CDR3 spans 13 amino acids. CDR1 is MNHEY, CDR2 SVGAGI, per germline. The CDR3 coding sequence is TGTGCCAGCAGTATGACAGGGAACACTGAAGCTTTCTTT. Its translation: CASSMTGNTEAFF.

In its sample, this clonotype was seen a few times. The V and J genes are TRBV7-9 and TRBJ2-5; D call uncertain. Germline loops: CDR1 SEHNR, CDR2 FQNEAQ (reference sequence). V lost 5 bases, J lost 1 base, and 8 bases lay in between. The CDR3 contains 13 residues. DNA of the CDR3: TGTGCCAGCAGCGAAGGCAGCCAAGAGACCCAGTACTTC. This encodes CASSEGSQETQYF.

This clonotype was seen at least ten times. The chain has TRBV3-1 and TRBJ1-2, with a possible D match to TRBD1 (5 bases). The CDR3 sequence is 13 residues long. Germline V CDR1 and CDR2: LGHDT, YNNKEL (reference sequence). V was trimmed by 4 bases and J by 4 bases, leaving 10 bases between them. Here the CDR3 DNA reads TGTGCCAGCAGCCCTGGGGCTTTCTATGGCTACACCTTC. Amino acid sequence: CASSPGAFYGYTF.

This clonotype was picked up a small number of times. CDR3 coding DNA: TGTGCCAGCAGCCCCCTTATGAAGAGCTCCTACAATGAGCAGTTCTTC. Translating it yields CASSPLMKSSYNEQFF. The chain carries TRBV11-2 and TRBJ2-1; no clear D. The CDR3 loop spans 16 amino acids. The ends were cut back, 5 bases at V and 0 bases at J, with 14 bases in the middle. Germline-derived CDR1 and CDR2 are SGHAT and FQNNGV.

The chain has TRBV5-5 and TRBJ1-2; D gene unclear. The CDR3 runs to 14 residues. V was pared by 0 bases and J by 4 bases, with 10 bases between. The germline gives CDR1 SGHKS, CDR2 YYEKEE (reference sequence). The CDR3 DNA is TGTGCCAGCAGCTTGGATCAGGCGTCCTATGGCTACACCTTC. This translates into CASSLDQASYGYTF.

This CDR3 is CASSRSGRQAYEQYF. The CDR3 DNA sequence: TGTGCCAGCTCACGTAGCGGGAGACAAGCCTACGAGCAGTACTTC. J is TRBJ2-7 and V is TRBV18, with TRBD2 matching over 9 bases. There are 15 residues in the CDR3. CDR1 KGHSH and CDR2 LQKENI come from the germline V gene. V was pared by 4 bases and J by 2 bases, with 6 bases of the junction left unmatched.

The rearrangement uses TRBV19 and TRBJ2-2, with D maybe TRBD1 (6 bases). CDR3 length: 17 amino acids. CDR1 LNHDA and CDR2 SQIVND come from the germline V gene (reference sequence). V dropped 3 bases and J dropped 2 bases, with 16 bases sitting between them. The CDR3 is CASSMRAGAYNTGELFF. CDR3 in DNA: TGTGCCAGTAGTATGAGGGCAGGGGCCTATAACACCGGGGAGCTGTTTTTT. Complete variable domain (other parts from reference TRBV19 and TRBJ2-2): DGGITQSPKYLFRKEGQNVTLSCEQNLNHDAMYWYRQDPGQGLRLIYYSQIVNDFQKGDIAEGYSVSREKKESFPLTVTSAQKNPTAFYLCASSMRAGAYNTGELFFGEGSRLTVL.

This clonotype was picked up a small number of times. V usage is TRBV5-1 and J usage is TRBJ1-1, with 8 bases identical to TRBD1. The V segment lost 0 bases and the J segment 5 bases; nucleotides outside the gene matches: 3. The CDR3 spans 14 residues. Per germline, CDR1 SGHRS and CDR2 YFSETQ. Here the CDR3 reads CASSLDRGVTEAFF. The DNA of the CDR3 is TGCGCCAGCAGCTTGGACAGGGGGGTGACTGAAGCTTTCTTT.

This chain links TRBV12-3 or TRBV12-4 with TRBJ2-7; 7 bases agree with TRBD1. J lost 5 bases, V lost 6 bases, and 13 bases had no gene match. The CDR3 sequence is 15 residues long. CDR3 protein: CASRPYSGTADEQYF. CDR3 in DNA: TGTGCCAGCAGGCCCTACTCCGGGACAGCCGACGAGCAGTACTTC.

The V and J genes are TRBV5-6 and TRBJ2-2, with 8 bases aligning to TRBD1. The CDR3 totals 15 residues. Trimming took 4 bases from V and 6 from J; bases not matched to a gene: 8. In germline, CDR1 is SGHDT, CDR2 YYEEEE. This CDR3 reads CASSRDRGRAGELFF. The CDR3 DNA follows: TGTGCCAGCAGCCGAGACAGGGGAAGGGCCGGGGAGCTGTTTTTT.

This clonotype was counted between two and nine times. The genes are TRBV3-1 and TRBJ2-7; TRBD1 is a possible D gene (5 bases). CDR1 and CDR2 (germline): LGHDT, YNNKEL (reference sequence). The CDR3 has 14 residues. Trimming cost V 3 bases and J 2 bases, with 11 bases left between them. The DNA of the CDR3 is TGTGCCAGCAGCCAGTACAGGATTCCCTACGAGCAGTACTTC. Its translation: CASSQYRIPYEQYF.

This clonotype is a singleton in its sample. A read error may be the cause here, since a much bigger clone is one base away. Given the absence of the conserved phenylalanine or tryptophan at the CDR3 end, a read error is likely. V gene TRBV28 combines with J gene TRBJ2-5, with 9 bases that match TRBD2. Germline V CDR1 and CDR2: MDHEN, SYDVKM. The CDR3 runs 15 residues. V was pared by 5 bases and J by 2 bases, with 6 bases of the junction left unmatched. For the CDR3, the DNA is TGTGCCAGCAGTCTTAGCGGGAGTCATCAAGAGACCCAGTACTAC. This gives the protein CASSLSGSHQETQYY.

A few counts support this clonotype. The chain recombines TRBV5-1 with TRBJ1-6; maybe TRBD1 (6 bases). V was cut by 4 bases and J by 10 bases, with 21 bases left in between. This CDR3 is 16 amino acids long. Germline V gene lookup returns CDR1 SGHRS and CDR2 YFSETQ. CDR3 sequence: CASSRTGGGAESPLHF. The CDR3 coding sequence is TGCGCCAGCAGCCGCACTGGGGGGGGCGCGGAGTCACCCCTCCACTTT.

The chain links TRBV4-1 to TRBJ2-3, with a weak D call TRBD1 (6 bases). The V end lost 4 bases, the J end lost 1 base, and 12 bases lay between the germline ends. The CDR3 runs 15 residues. CDR1 is MGHRA and CDR2 is YSYEKL in the germline V gene. In DNA form, the CDR3 reads TGCGCCAGCAGCCCGGGGACATCAGGCACAGATACGCAGTATTTT. Its protein product is CASSPGTSGTDTQYF.

V and J are TRBV20-1 and TRBJ2-7; the match to TRBD2 covers 8 bases. Trimming removed 3 bases from V and 3 bases from J; junction bases left unmatched: 1. Per the germline V gene, CDR1 is DFQATT and CDR2 is SNEGSKA (reference sequence). CDR3 length: 12 residues. The CDR3 sequence is CSASRGGYEQYF. CDR3 nucleotide sequence: TGCAGTGCTAGCCGGGGGGGCTACGAGCAGTACTTC.

The chain combines TRBV7-8 with TRBJ2-3; D may be TRBD2 (6 bases). Germline values: CDR1 SGHVS, CDR2 FQNEAQ. There are 14 residues in the CDR3. V was clipped by 5 bases and J by 3 bases, with 12 bases between them. CDR3 nucleotides: TGTGCCAGCAGCCGCGGGACTTATACAGATACGCAGTATTTT. It is translated as CASSRGTYTDTQYF.

The table lists this clonotype with a few counts. V gene TRBV29-1 combines with J gene TRBJ1-2, with D perhaps matching TRBD1 (5 bases). This CDR3 spans 14 amino acids. The V end lost 3 bases, the J end lost 3 bases, and 14 bases lay between the germline ends. Germline-derived CDR1 and CDR2 are SQVTM and ANQGSEA. The CDR3 loop is CSVDAGLGDYGYTF. Written as DNA, the CDR3 is TGCAGCGTTGACGCGGGTTTGGGGGACTATGGCTACACCTTC.

The rearrangement links TRBV12-3 or TRBV12-4 to TRBJ1-2, with 8 bases identical to TRBD1. The ends lost 4 bases at V and 2 bases at J; junction bases unmatched: 6. CDR3 size: 15 residues. CDR3 in amino acids: CASSYQGALNYGYTF. CDR3 nucleotides: TGTGCCAGCAGTTACCAGGGGGCTTTGAACTATGGCTACACCTTC.

This clonotype was seen a few times. The rearrangement joins TRBV6-6 to TRBJ2-7, with D possibly being TRBD1 or TRBD2 (5 bases each). The CDR3 sequence is 14 residues long. V was pared by 6 bases and J by 2 bases, with 14 bases between. Germline CDR1 reads MNHNY; CDR2 reads SVGAGI (reference sequence). CDR3 loop: CASREGKRTYEQYF. CDR3 bases: TGTGCCAGCAGAGAGGGGAAGCGGACCTACGAGCAGTACTTC.

This clonotype has only a few counts. The CDR3 loop is CATSDLLRNYNEQFF. CDR3 nucleotide sequence: TGTGCCACCAGTGATCTGTTGCGGAACTACAATGAGCAGTTCTTC. This chain connects TRBV24-1 to TRBJ2-1; D not certain. Germline V gives CDR1 KGHDR, CDR2 SFDVKD. Trimming pared 3 bases from V and 3 bases from J, leaving 11 bases between. This CDR3 has 15 residues.